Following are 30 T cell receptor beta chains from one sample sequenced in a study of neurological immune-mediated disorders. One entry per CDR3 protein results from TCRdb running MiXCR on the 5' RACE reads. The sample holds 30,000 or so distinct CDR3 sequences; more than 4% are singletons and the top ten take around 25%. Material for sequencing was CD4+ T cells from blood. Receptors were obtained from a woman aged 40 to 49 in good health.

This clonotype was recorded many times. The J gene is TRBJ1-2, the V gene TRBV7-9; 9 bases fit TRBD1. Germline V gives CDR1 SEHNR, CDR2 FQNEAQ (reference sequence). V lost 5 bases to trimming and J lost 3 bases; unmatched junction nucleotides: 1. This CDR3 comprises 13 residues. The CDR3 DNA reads TGTGCCAGCAGCGGGACAGGGTACTATGGCTACACCTTC. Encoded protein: CASSGTGYYGYTF.

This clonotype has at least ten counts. The CDR3 region has the DNA TGTGCCAGCTCACCCATGACGGGATCCTACAATGAGCAGTTCTTC. Amino acids: CASSPMTGSYNEQFF. The chain employs TRBV18 and TRBJ2-1; D possibly corresponds to TRBD2 (5 bases). The CDR3 loop spans 15 amino acids. The V gene lost 3 bases and the J gene lost 1 base, with 10 bases spanning the gap. Germline V gives CDR1 KGHSH, CDR2 LQKENI.

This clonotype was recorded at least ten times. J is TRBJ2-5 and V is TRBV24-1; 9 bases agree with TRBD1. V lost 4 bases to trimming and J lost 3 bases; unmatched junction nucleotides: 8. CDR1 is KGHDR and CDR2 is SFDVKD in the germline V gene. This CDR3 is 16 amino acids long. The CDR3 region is CATSDPTGGDEETQYF. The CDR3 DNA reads TGTGCCACCAGTGACCCTACAGGGGGCGATGAAGAGACCCAGTACTTC.

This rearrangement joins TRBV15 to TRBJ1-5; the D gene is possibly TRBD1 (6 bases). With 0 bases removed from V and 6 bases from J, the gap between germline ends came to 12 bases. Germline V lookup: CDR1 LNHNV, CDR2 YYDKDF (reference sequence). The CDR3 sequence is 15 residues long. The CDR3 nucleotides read TGTGCCACCAGCAGAGATCGGGGGGCTGGTCAGCCCCAGCATTTT. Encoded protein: CATSRDRGAGQPQHF.

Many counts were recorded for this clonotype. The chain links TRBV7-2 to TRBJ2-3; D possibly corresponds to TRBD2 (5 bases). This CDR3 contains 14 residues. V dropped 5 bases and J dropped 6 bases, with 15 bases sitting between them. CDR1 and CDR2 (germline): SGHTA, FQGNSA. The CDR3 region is CASSPERSGDTQYF. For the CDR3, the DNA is TGTGCCAGCAGCCCCGAACGTTCGGGGGATACGCAGTATTTT.

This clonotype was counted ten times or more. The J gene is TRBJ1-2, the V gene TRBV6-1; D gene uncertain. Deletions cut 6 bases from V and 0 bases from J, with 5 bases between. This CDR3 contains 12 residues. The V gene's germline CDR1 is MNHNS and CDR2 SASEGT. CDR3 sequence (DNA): TGTGCCAGCAGCCAATCTAACTATGGCTACACCTTC. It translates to CASSQSNYGYTF.

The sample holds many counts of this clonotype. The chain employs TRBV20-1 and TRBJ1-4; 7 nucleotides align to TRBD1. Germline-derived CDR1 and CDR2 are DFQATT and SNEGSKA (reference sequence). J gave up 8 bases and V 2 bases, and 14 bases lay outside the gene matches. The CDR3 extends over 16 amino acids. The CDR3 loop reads CSARKGRDSIGEKLFF. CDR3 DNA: TGCAGTGCTAGAAAGGGGCGGGACAGCATCGGCGAAAAACTGTTTTTT.

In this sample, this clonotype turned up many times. The CDR3 sequence: CASRGQAGDNSPLHF. The CDR3 nucleotides are TGTGCCAGCAGGGGACAGGCTGGGGATAATTCACCCCTCCACTTT. V is TRBV6-1 and J is TRBJ1-6; 8 nucleotides line up with TRBD1. Trimming cost V 6 bases and J 5 bases; bases outside gene matches: 6. Germline CDR1 and CDR2: MNHNS and SASEGT. The CDR3 length is 15 residues.

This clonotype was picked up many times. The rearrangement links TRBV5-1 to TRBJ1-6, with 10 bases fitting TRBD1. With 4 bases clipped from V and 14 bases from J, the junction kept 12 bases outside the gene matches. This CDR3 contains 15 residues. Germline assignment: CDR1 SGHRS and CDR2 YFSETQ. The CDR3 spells CASSGGATGGSALHF. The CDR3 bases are TGCGCCAGCAGCGGGGGAGCGACAGGGGGCTCGGCCCTCCACTTT.

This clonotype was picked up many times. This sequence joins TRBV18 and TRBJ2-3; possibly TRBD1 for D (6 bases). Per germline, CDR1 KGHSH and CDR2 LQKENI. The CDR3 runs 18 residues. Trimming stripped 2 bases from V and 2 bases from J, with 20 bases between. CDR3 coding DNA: TGTGCCAGCTCACCAGGGCCACAACCGGGACATCCCACAGATACGCAGTATTTT. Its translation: CASSPGPQPGHPTDTQYF.

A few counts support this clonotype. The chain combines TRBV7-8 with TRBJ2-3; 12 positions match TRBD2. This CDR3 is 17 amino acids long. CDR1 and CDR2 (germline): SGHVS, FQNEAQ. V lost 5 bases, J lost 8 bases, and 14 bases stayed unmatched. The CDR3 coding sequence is TGTGCCAGCAGCCCTAGATCTAGCGGGAGGGCGGGTGGTACGCAGTATTTT. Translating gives CASSPRSSGRAGGTQYF.

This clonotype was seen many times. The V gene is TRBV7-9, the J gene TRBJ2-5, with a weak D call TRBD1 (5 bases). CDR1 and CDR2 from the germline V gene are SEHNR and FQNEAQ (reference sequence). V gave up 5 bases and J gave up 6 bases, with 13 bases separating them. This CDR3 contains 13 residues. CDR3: CASSPDSVKTQYF. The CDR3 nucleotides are TGTGCCAGCAGCCCTGACAGTGTCAAGACCCAGTACTTC. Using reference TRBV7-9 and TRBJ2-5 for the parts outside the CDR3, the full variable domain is DTGVSQNPRHKITKRGQNVTFRCDPISEHNRLYWYRQTLGQGPEFLTYFQNEAQLEKSRLLSDRFSAERPKGSFSTLEIQRTEQGDSAMYLCASSPDSVKTQYFGPGTRLLVL.

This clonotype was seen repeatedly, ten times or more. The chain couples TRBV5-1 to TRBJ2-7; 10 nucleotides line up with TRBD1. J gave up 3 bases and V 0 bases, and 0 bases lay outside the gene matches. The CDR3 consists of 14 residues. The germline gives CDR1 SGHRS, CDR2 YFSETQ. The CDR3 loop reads CASSLGTGGYEQYF. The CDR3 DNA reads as TGCGCCAGCAGCTTGGGGACAGGGGGCTACGAGCAGTACTTC.

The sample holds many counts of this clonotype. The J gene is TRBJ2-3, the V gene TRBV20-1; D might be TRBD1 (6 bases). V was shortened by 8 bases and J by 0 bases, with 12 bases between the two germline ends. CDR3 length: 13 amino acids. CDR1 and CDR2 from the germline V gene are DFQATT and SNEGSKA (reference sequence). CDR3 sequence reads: CSTTGTSTDTQYF. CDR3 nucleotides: TGCAGTACCACAGGGACCAGCACAGATACGCAGTATTTT.

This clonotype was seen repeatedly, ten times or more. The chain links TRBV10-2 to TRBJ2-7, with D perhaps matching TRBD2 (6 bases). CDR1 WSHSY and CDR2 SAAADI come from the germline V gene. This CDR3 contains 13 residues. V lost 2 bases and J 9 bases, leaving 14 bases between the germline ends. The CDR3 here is CASSERGSLGQYF. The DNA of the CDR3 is TGCGCCAGCAGTGAGCGGGGGTCACTTGGGCAGTACTTC.

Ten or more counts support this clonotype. The CDR3 DNA reads TGTGCCAGCAGTTACGGAGGAATCGACACCGGGGAGCTGTTTTTT. Residues: CASSYGGIDTGELFF. V and J are TRBV12-3 or TRBV12-4 and TRBJ2-2; a weak D match, TRBD2 (5 bases). This CDR3 is built from 15 residues. The ends were cut back, 4 bases at V and 3 bases at J, with 12 bases in the middle.

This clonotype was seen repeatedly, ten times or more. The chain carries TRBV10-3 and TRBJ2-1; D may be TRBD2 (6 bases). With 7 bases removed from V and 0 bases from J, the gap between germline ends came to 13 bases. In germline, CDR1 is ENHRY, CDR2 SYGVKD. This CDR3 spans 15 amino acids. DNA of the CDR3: TGTGCCATCACTAGTAGCGGTAGCTCCTACAATGAGCAGTTCTTC. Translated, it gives CAITSSGSSYNEQFF.

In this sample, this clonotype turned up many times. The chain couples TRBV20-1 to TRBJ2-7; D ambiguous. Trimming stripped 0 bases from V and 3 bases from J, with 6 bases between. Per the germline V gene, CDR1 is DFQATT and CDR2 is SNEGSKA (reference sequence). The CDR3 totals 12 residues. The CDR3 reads CSARDQYYEQYF. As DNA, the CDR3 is TGCAGTGCTAGAGATCAGTACTACGAGCAGTACTTC.

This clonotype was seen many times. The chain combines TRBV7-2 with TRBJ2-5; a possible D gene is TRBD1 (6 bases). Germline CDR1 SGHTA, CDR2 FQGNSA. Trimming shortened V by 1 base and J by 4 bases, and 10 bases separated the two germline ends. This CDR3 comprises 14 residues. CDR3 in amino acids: CASSLVAGAETQYF. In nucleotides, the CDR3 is TGTGCCAGCAGCTTAGTGGCAGGGGCAGAGACCCAGTACTTC.

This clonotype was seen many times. CDR3 in DNA: TGTGCCATCAGTCGTATGCGGGGCTCCGGAAACACCATATATTTT. It codes for CAISRMRGSGNTIYF. The chain links TRBV10-3 to TRBJ1-3; the D gene is possibly TRBD1 (5 bases). CDR3 size: 15 residues. Germline V gene sequence: CDR1 ENHRY, CDR2 SYGVKD. The V end was cut by 5 bases, the J end by 4 bases, with 15 bases between.

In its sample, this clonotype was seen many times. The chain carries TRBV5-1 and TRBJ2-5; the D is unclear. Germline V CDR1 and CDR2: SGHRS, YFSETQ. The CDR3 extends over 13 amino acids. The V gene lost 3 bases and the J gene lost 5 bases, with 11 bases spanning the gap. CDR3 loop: CASSSPPGETQYF. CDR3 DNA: TGCGCCAGCAGCTCCCCCCCCGGGGAGACCCAGTACTTC.

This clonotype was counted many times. CDR3 sequence: CSASPLTLNEQFF. The CDR3 coding sequence is TGCAGTGCTAGCCCATTGACTCTAAATGAGCAGTTCTTC. This rearrangement joins TRBV20-1 to TRBJ2-1; no clear D. Germline V gene lookup returns CDR1 DFQATT and CDR2 SNEGSKA (reference sequence). The ends were cut back, 3 bases at V and 7 bases at J, with 13 bases in the middle. This CDR3 has 13 amino acids.

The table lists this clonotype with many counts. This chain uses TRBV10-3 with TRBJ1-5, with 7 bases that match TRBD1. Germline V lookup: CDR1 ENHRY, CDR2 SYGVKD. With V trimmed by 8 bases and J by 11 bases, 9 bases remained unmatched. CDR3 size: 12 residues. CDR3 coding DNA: TGTGCCATCGGGACAGTTCCAGAGGCCCAGCATTTT. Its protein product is CAIGTVPEAQHF.

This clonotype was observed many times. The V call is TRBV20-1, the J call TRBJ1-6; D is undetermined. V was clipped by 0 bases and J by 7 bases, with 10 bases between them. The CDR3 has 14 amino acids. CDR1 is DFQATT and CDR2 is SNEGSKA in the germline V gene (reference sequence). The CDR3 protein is CSAREDWGNSPLHF. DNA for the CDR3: TGCAGTGCTAGAGAGGACTGGGGAAATTCACCCCTCCACTTT.

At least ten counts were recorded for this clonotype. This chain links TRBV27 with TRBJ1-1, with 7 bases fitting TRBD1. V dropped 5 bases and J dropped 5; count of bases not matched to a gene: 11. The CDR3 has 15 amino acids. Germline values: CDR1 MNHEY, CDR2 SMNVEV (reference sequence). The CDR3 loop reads CASSNRGTRRTEAFF. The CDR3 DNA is TGTGCCAGCAGTAACAGGGGAACGAGAAGGACTGAAGCTTTCTTT.

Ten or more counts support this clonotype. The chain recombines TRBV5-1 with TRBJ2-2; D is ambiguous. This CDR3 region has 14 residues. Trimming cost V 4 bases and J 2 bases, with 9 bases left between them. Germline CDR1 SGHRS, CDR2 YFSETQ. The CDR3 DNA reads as TGCGCCAGCAGCGCCGACCATAACACCGGGGAGCTGTTTTTT. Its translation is CASSADHNTGELFF.

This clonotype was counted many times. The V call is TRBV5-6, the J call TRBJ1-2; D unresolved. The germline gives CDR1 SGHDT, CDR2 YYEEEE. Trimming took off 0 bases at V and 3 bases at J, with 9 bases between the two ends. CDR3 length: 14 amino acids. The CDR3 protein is CASSLGLDDYGYTF. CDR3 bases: TGTGCCAGCAGCTTGGGTCTGGACGACTATGGCTACACCTTC.

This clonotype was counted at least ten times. In DNA form, the CDR3 reads TGTGCCAGCAGCATGGGGGGGCCCTCCTACAATGAGCAGTTCTTC. Translation gives CASSMGGPSYNEQFF. V and J are TRBV7-8 and TRBJ2-1; possibly TRBD2 for D (7 bases). The germline CDR1 and CDR2 sequences are SGHVS and FQNEAQ. CDR3 size: 15 residues. The V gene lost 5 bases and the J gene lost 0 bases, with 11 bases spanning the gap.

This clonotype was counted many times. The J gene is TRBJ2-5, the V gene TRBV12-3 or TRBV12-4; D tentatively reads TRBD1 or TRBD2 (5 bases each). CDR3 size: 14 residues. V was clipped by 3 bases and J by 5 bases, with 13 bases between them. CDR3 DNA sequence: TGTGCCAGCAGTTTTAGCGCCGGGGCGGAGACCCAGTACTTC. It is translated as CASSFSAGAETQYF.

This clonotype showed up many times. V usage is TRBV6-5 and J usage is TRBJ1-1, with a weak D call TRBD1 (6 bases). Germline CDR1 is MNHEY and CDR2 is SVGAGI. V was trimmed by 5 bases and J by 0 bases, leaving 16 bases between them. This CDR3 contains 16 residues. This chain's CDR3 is CASSPTGQEMNTEAFF. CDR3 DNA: TGTGCCAGCAGTCCCACAGGGCAAGAAATGAACACTGAAGCTTTCTTT.